The text below deals with one T cell receptor beta chain. Using immunoSEQ multiplex PCR, the repertoire was profiled, and TCRdb retains in-frame clones only, with some absent. The sample consists of 150,000 to 200,000 clones, roughly 90% of them appearing once. The CDR3 has 13 amino acids. Germline loops: CDR1 SGDLS, CDR2 YYNGEE. Trimming removed 0 bases at V and 3 bases at J, with 3 bases between. The data are from a study of blood T cell repertoires in COVID-19. Study overall: Collection of acute and convalescent COVID-19 samples took place in the United States, Italy and Spain.

The TCR was taken from a middle-aged man with acute or convalescent COVID-19. Sample: peripheral blood. This rearrangement joins TRBV9 to TRBJ2-2; D is ambiguous. CDR3 sequence reads: CASSVAHTGELFF. The CDR3 DNA sequence: TGTGCCAGCAGCGTAGCTCACACCGGGGAGCTGTTTTTT.